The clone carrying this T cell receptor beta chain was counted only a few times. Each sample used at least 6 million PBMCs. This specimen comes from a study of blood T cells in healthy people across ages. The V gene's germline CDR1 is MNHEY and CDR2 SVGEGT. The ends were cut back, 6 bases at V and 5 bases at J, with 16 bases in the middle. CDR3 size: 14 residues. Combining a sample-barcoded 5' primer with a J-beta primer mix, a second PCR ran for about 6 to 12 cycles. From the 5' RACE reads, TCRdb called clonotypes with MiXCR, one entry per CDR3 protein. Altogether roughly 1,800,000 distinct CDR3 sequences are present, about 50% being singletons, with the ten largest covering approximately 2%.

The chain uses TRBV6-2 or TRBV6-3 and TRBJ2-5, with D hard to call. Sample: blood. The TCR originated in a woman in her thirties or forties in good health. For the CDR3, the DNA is TGTGCCAGCAGGCCCCCACAGAGGTCGGAGACCCAGTACTTC. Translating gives CASRPPQRSETQYF.